Following are 25 T cell receptor beta chains from one sample sequenced in a study of blood T cells in healthy people across ages. Then a second PCR, running roughly 7 to 11 cycles, was carried out with a sample-barcoded 5' primer and a J-beta primer mix. TCRdb re-derived calls from the 5' RACE reads in MiXCR, one entry per CDR3 protein. The sample gives about 1.7 million distinct CDR3 sequences, about 28% of which show up once; more than 6% is in the top ten. Sequencing input: blood. Receptor source: a woman aged 30 to 39 in good health.

The gene calls are TRBV7-2 and TRBJ2-1; D perhaps matches TRBD2 (5 bases). The germline V gene encodes CDR1 SGHTA and CDR2 FQGNSA. V was pared by 11 bases and J by 2 bases, with 10 bases between. The CDR3 runs to 12 residues. Here the CDR3 reads CAGGLPYNEQFF. The CDR3, as DNA: TGTGCCGGCGGACTCCCCTACAATGAGCAGTTCTTC.

This clonotype was seen only a few times. This rearrangement joins TRBV7-2 to TRBJ2-3, with 7 positions matching TRBD1. With V trimmed by 2 bases and J by 0 bases, 5 bases remained unmatched. The CDR3 length is 16 residues. Germline V gene lookup returns CDR1 SGHTA and CDR2 FQGNSA. The CDR3 DNA reads TGTGCCAGCAGCTTATTCGGGACAGAGAGCACAGATACGCAGTATTTT. Protein: CASSLFGTESTDTQYF. The whole variable domain, filled in from reference TRBV7-2 and TRBJ2-3, reads GAGVSQSPSNKVTEKGKDVELRCDPISGHTALYWYRQSLGQGLEFLIYFQGNSAPDKSGLPSDRFSAERTGGSVSTLTIQRTQQEDSAVYLCASSLFGTESTDTQYFGPGTRLTVL.

This clonotype was counted only a few times. This chain joins TRBV5-1 and TRBJ2-5, with unresolved D. This CDR3 has 14 amino acids. Germline assignment: CDR1 SGHRS and CDR2 YFSETQ. With 6 bases removed from V and 9 bases from J, the gap between germline ends came to 21 bases. The CDR3 region is CASKTELPERAQYF. CDR3 nucleotide sequence: TGCGCCAGCAAGACCGAACTACCAGAAAGGGCCCAGTACTTC.

The chain links TRBV30 to TRBJ2-7; the match to TRBD1 covers 7 bases. Trimming cost V 2 bases and J 11 bases; bases outside gene matches: 9. Germline values: CDR1 GTSNPN, CDR2 SVGIG (reference sequence). The CDR3 totals 12 residues. The CDR3 nucleotides are TGTGCCTGGAGTTTAGGTCGCGGACAGGAGTACTTC. It is translated as CAWSLGRGQEYF. Full variable domain (rest looked up from reference TRBV30 and TRBJ2-7): SQTIHQWPATLVQPVGSPLSLECTVEGTSNPNLYWYRQAAGRGLQLLFYSVGIGQISSEVPQNLSASRPQDRQFILSSKKLLLSDSGFYLCAWSLGRGQEYFGPGTRLTVT.

CDR3 DNA sequence: TGTGCCAGCAGGCACCGGGCGAACTACGAGCAGTACTTC. This codes for CASRHRANYEQYF. This chain joins TRBV6-8 and TRBJ2-7; D is uncertain. This CDR3 is built from 13 residues. V was pared by 6 bases and J by 3 bases, with 12 bases between. CDR1 and CDR2 from the germline V gene are MNHGY and SAAAGT.

This clonotype was found a few times. The rearrangement joins TRBV7-2 to TRBJ2-1; 10 bases are shared with TRBD2. The V segment lost 3 bases and the J segment 9 bases; nucleotides outside the gene matches: 5. The CDR3 extends over 14 amino acids. The germline V gene has CDR1 SGHTA and CDR2 FQGNSA. CDR3 loop: CASSFEREGTEQFF. The CDR3 region has the DNA TGTGCCAGCAGCTTCGAGCGGGAGGGCACTGAGCAGTTCTTC.

With regard to this clonotype: At one boundary the junction diverges from the germline segment, which might be a read error. V and J are TRBV2 and TRBJ2-3, with 8 positions matching TRBD2. Per germline, CDR1 SNHLY and CDR2 FYNNEI. The CDR3 extends over 14 amino acids. CDR3 coding DNA: TGTGCCAGCAGGGCTAGCGGGTACACAGATGCGCAGTATTTT. Translating it yields CASRASGYTDAQYF.

The V call is TRBV10-3, the J call TRBJ1-2; D remains unclear. Germline V gene data show CDR1 as ENHRY and CDR2 as SYGVKD. This CDR3 spans 14 amino acids. V lost 0 bases, J lost 7 bases, and 12 bases lay in between. The CDR3 here is CAISESMVSIGYTF. The CDR3 region has the DNA TGTGCCATCAGTGAGTCGATGGTGTCCATTGGCTACACCTTC.

The chain joins TRBV6-6 to TRBJ2-3; D possibly matches TRBD1 or TRBD2 (5 bases each). This CDR3 comprises 14 residues. The V gene's germline CDR1 is MNHNY and CDR2 SVGAGI (reference sequence). V lost 7 bases and J lost 2, with 13 bases in between. CDR3 amino acids: CASTGPGATDTQYF. CDR3 bases: TGTGCCAGCACCGGTCCCGGGGCCACAGATACGCAGTATTTT.

This clonotype was detected only a few times. The CDR3 nucleotides are TGCGCCAGCAGCTTGGGGATAGCGGGTAGCTCCTACAATGAGCAGTTCTTC. Residues: CASSLGIAGSSYNEQFF. This rearrangement joins TRBV5-1 to TRBJ2-1; TRBD2 matches 7 bases. V was pared by 0 bases and J by 0 bases, with 6 bases of the junction left unmatched. CDR1 SGHRS and CDR2 YFSETQ come from the germline V gene. This CDR3 contains 17 residues.

This clonotype was seen ten or more times. The chain employs TRBV20-1 and TRBJ1-5; 9 bases fit TRBD1. Trimming at V came to 6 bases and at J to 7 bases, leaving 10 bases not matched to a gene. The CDR3 length is 14 residues. Germline values: CDR1 DFQATT, CDR2 SNEGSKA (reference sequence). The CDR3 DNA reads TGCAGTGCCCCGGGGGGACAGGGAAACCAGCCCCAGCATTTT. As protein: CSAPGGQGNQPQHF.

The sample holds many counts of this clonotype. The chain has TRBV6-1 and TRBJ2-5, with a weak D call TRBD1 (5 bases). This CDR3 region has 12 residues. The V and J ends lost 8 bases and 5 bases respectively, with 12 bases between them. In germline, CDR1 is MNHNS, CDR2 SASEGT. The CDR3 DNA sequence: TGTGCCAGCGACAGAGCCTATGAGACCCAGTACTTC. It is translated as CASDRAYETQYF.

This sequence joins TRBV5-5 and TRBJ1-2; a possible D gene is TRBD1 (5 bases). The CDR3 extends over 17 amino acids. Trimming pared 1 base from V and 2 bases from J, leaving 18 bases between. Germline loops: CDR1 SGHKS, CDR2 YYEKEE (reference sequence). The CDR3 DNA reads as TGTGCCAGCAGCTTGAGTAGACAGTTTCCGGAAAACTATGGCTACACCTTC. This encodes CASSLSRQFPENYGYTF.

The chain couples TRBV12-3 or TRBV12-4 to TRBJ1-2, with TRBD1 identical over 12 bases. With 7 bases clipped from V and 7 bases from J, the junction kept 7 bases outside the gene matches. The CDR3 is 14 residues long. Written as DNA, the CDR3 is TGTGCCAGCACCCAAGGGACAGGGGGCGGTGGCTACACCTTC. It specifies CASTQGTGGGGYTF.

This chain uses TRBV5-1 with TRBJ1-1; the D gene is possibly TRBD1 (6 bases). Trimming pared 8 bases from V and 6 bases from J, leaving 17 bases between. The CDR3 has 13 amino acids. Per the germline V gene, CDR1 is SGHRS and CDR2 is YFSETQ. CDR3 in DNA: TGCGCCAGTACAAAGTGGGGGCCGTCTGAAGCTTTCTTT. Amino acids: CASTKWGPSEAFF.

A few counts support this clonotype. The chain's CDR3 is CASSLYAGFMGEQYF. The CDR3 DNA reads TGCGCCAGCAGCTTGTATGCAGGATTTATGGGCGAGCAGTACTTC. The gene calls are TRBV5-1 and TRBJ2-7, with D hard to call. V lost 1 base to trimming and J lost 6 bases, with 17 bases between them. The CDR3 is 15 residues long. Germline V gene sequence: CDR1 SGHRS, CDR2 YFSETQ.

The rearrangement joins TRBV5-1 to TRBJ2-1; D ambiguous. CDR1 is SGHRS, CDR2 YFSETQ, per germline. This CDR3 region has 12 residues. Trimming took 6 bases from V and 4 from J, leaving 8 bases between them. The CDR3 DNA is TGCGCCAGCACTGACAATTACAATGAGCAGTTCTTC. Its protein is CASTDNYNEQFF.

The J gene is TRBJ1-3, the V gene TRBV12-3 or TRBV12-4; no definite D call. Trimming shortened V by 6 bases and J by 0 bases, and 9 bases separated the two germline ends. The CDR3 runs to 14 residues. The CDR3 is CASRQSSSGNTIYF. The CDR3 nucleotides are TGTGCCAGCAGGCAGTCGAGCTCTGGAAACACCATATATTTT.

The chain combines TRBV7-2 with TRBJ1-1; D uncertain. The V gene lost 2 bases and the J gene lost 8 bases, with 6 bases spanning the gap. The CDR3 has 11 amino acids. Germline V CDR1 and CDR2: SGHTA, FQGNSA. CDR3: CASSLIEEAFF. The CDR3 nucleotides read TGTGCCAGCAGCTTAATAGAAGAAGCTTTCTTT.

In DNA form, the CDR3 reads TGTGCCTGGAGTATAGGACAGGGTGGTCAGCCCCAGCATTTT. This gives the protein CAWSIGQGGQPQHF. V usage is TRBV30 and J usage is TRBJ1-5; TRBD1 aligns across 8 bases. The CDR3 spans 14 residues. Losses at the gene ends were 2 bases for V and 6 bases for J; bases not matched to a gene: 6. Germline CDR1 reads GTSNPN; CDR2 reads SVGIG (reference sequence).

The sample holds a few counts of this clonotype. CDR3 in amino acids: CASSTFPTGGEETQYF. The CDR3 region has the DNA TGTGCCAGCAGTACATTCCCGACTGGAGGGGAAGAGACCCAGTACTTC. The chain employs TRBV27 and TRBJ2-5; D is perhaps TRBD2 (6 bases). The CDR3 is 16 residues long. Germline V gene data show CDR1 as MNHEY and CDR2 as SMNVEV (reference sequence). The germline V and J ends were trimmed by 5 bases and 3 bases, with 19 bases remaining between them.

This clonotype was observed at least ten times. CDR3 protein: CASSQSGVPGYF. The CDR3 DNA sequence: TGTGCCAGCAGTCAATCAGGAGTCCCTGGGTACTTC. J is TRBJ2-7 and V is TRBV12-3 or TRBV12-4, with D unclear. The CDR3 runs to 12 residues. V was clipped by 5 bases and J by 12 bases, with 17 bases between them.

There are many counts of this clonotype. The chain links TRBV3-1 to TRBJ2-5; possible D gene TRBD2, 5 bases. Germline CDR1 reads LGHDT; CDR2 reads YNNKEL (reference sequence). The CDR3 covers 13 residues. V was shortened by 7 bases and J by 5 bases, with 14 bases between the two germline ends. CDR3 coding DNA: TGTGCCAGCAACTATCGGGGTACGGAGACCCAGTACTTC. Encoded protein: CASNYRGTETQYF.

Comment on this clonotype: The conserved phenylalanine or tryptophan normally closing the CDR3 is absent here, so this likely arose from a read error. The chain carries TRBV2 and TRBJ1-6, with D possibly matching TRBD1 (6 bases). V was trimmed by 5 bases and J by 6 bases, leaving 17 bases between them. The CDR3 contains 16 residues. Per the germline V gene, CDR1 is SNHLY and CDR2 is FYNNEI. The CDR3 DNA follows: TGTGCCAGCAGTCCGTCTACAGGGAACGGTAATTCACCCCTCCACGTT. This encodes CASSPSTGNGNSPLHV.

The chain is built from TRBV19 and TRBJ2-1; D is ambiguous. The DNA end favors TRBJ2-7, so the J call may be wrong. The CDR3 has 16 amino acids. Germline values: CDR1 LNHDA, CDR2 SQIVND (reference sequence). This chain's CDR3 is CASSIKVGRDSYEQYF. The CDR3 DNA reads as TGTGCCAGTAGTATAAAGGTCGGACGAGACTCCTACGAGCAGTACTTC.